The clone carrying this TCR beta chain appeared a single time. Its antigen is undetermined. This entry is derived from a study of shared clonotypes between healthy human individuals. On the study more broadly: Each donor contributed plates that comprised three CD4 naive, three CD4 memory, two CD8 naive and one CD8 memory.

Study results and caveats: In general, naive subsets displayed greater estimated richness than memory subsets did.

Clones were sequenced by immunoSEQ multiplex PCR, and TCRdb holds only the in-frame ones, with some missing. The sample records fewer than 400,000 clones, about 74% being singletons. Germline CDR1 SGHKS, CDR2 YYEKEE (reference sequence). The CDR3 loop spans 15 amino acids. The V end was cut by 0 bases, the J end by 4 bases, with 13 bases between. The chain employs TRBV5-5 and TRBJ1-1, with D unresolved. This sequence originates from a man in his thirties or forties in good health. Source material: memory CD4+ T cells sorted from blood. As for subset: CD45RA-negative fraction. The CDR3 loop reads CASSLVGLTGTEAFF. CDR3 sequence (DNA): TGTGCCAGCAGCTTGGTGGGTCTAACGGGCACTGAAGCTTTCTTT.